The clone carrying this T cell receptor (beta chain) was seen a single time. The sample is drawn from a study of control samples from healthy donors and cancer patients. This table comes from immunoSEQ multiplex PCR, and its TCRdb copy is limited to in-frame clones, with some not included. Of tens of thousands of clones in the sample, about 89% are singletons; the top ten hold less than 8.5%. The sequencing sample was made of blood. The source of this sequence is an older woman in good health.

The CDR3 DNA reads TGTGCCAGCAGGCAACTGGGAAGGGGCGATGGCTACACCTTC. Its translation: CASRQLGRGDGYTF. V usage is TRBV28 and J usage is TRBJ1-2, with TRBD1 as a possible D gene (5 bases). The CDR3 is 14 residues long. V was shortened by 6 bases and J by 6 bases, with 17 bases between the two germline ends. Germline values: CDR1 MDHEN, CDR2 SYDVKM.